The 3 T cell receptor beta chains listed next were all sequenced from one sample in a study of regulatory T cells in long-lasting Graves disease. Regarding time point: newly diagnosed GD, antithyroid drugs for less than 3 months. Construction of the TCR library relied on RNA isolated from PBMCs. Arm-PCR of CDR3 regions and iRepertoire HTBI primers were the basis on which TCR beta libraries were built. Via MiXCR, TCRdb re-called the multiplex PCR reads, giving one row per CDR3 protein. Seen here are 300,000 to 400,000 distinct CDR3 sequences, 15% to 20% observed once, and the top ten hold about 27%. These data were likewise used in another study, on T cells in Graves' hyperthyroidism and ophthalmopathy.

The specimen comprised peripheral blood mononuclear cells (PBMCs), sampled at new diagnosis, from a patient treated with antithyroid drugs. These receptors came from a man between 40 and 49 years old with Graves disease.

The table lists this clonotype with many counts. The chain is built from TRBV30 and TRBJ2-1; 8 bases map to TRBD2. The J segment lost 8 bases and the V segment lost 0 bases, leaving 6 bases of the junction unmatched. Germline V gene data show CDR1 as GTSNPN and CDR2 as SVGIG (reference sequence). The CDR3 contains 14 residues. The CDR3 DNA is TGTGCCTGGAGTGTCGGGGGGGCTGGGGATGAGCAGTTCTTC. This encodes CAWSVGGAGDEQFF.

There are many counts of this clonotype. The chain couples TRBV7-2 to TRBJ2-7; D ambiguous. This CDR3 is built from 12 residues. The V gene lost 2 bases and the J gene lost 3 bases, with 5 bases spanning the gap. Germline V lookup: CDR1 SGHTA, CDR2 FQGNSA. CDR3 sequence reads: CASSLYDYEQYF. The CDR3 region has the DNA TGTGCCAGCAGCTTATACGACTACGAGCAGTACTTC.

About this clonotype itself: A much more abundant neighbour one base away suggests this may be a read error. The chain uses TRBV20-1 and TRBJ1-5, with 7 nucleotides matching TRBD1. Germline V gene data show CDR1 as DFQATT and CDR2 as SNEGSKA (reference sequence). J gave up 2 bases and V 1 base, and 11 bases lay outside the gene matches. This CDR3 is 17 amino acids long. The CDR3 DNA reads TGCAGTGCTAGAGTAGGGGGCGGCTTTGGGGGCAATCAGCCCCAGCATTTT. Protein: CSARVGGGFGGNQPQHF.